The clone carrying this T cell receptor beta chain was found many times. No antigen is known for it. Other DNA sequences of this sample code for an identical CDR3. As to treatment: some 20 received Ad26.COV2.S at low or high dose, single or two shots; five or six received placebo; per-sample allocation not given. Specimens were obtained on day 63 following the first vaccine or placebo injection. This sample is drawn from a study of Ad26.COV2.S vaccination and SARS-CoV-2 variants. Across the study: Enrolled in COV1001, the donor was in the Ad26.COV2.S trial arm, which received the vaccine. Findings and limits, study-wide: Vaccine recipients showed a spike-specific TCR breadth that was higher than in placebo recipients.

Trimming took 0 bases from V and 0 from J, leaving 4 bases between them. Germline V gene lookup returns CDR1 SGDLS and CDR2 YYNGEE. CDR3 length equals 15 residues. The repertoire was sequenced with immunoSEQ multiplex PCR; TCRdb's copy has only in-frame clones and lacks some. The sample has hundreds of thousands of clones; around 90% are singletons. The clonotype was recovered from a person aged 18-60 years who received the Ad26.COV2.S COVID-19 vaccine or a placebo. Source: peripheral blood, taken in a trial of Ad26.COV2.S vaccine versus placebo. The J gene is TRBJ1-6, the V gene TRBV9; D is uncertain. This CDR3 is CASSVESSYNSPLHF. CDR3 in DNA: TGTGCCAGCAGCGTAGAAAGCTCCTATAATTCACCCCTCCACTTT.